A selection of T cell receptor beta chains follows, all from one sample in a study of blood T cell repertoires in COVID-19. The repertoire was sequenced with immunoSEQ multiplex PCR; TCRdb's copy has only in-frame clones and lacks some. The table has about 85,000 clones, more than 85% seen once. Sequenced sample: peripheral blood. All receptors come from a human donor with active COVID-19. The donor label of this sample is uncertain. Each CDR3 is given with its conserved first and last residue. Fields, in order: V gene, D gene, clone size, J gene, CDR3 protein, CDR3 DNA. D genes are given only for firm matches. Part of the rows lack a size; the others show once, few, many or a class for expanded clones.

v_call: TRBV5-1; d_call: TRBD1; clone_size: -; j_call: TRBJ2-5; cdr3_aa: CASSLGQEETQYF; cdr3_nt: TGCGCCAGCAGCCTCGGACAGGAGGAGACCCAGTACTTC
v_call: TRBV5-1; d_call: TRBD2; clone_size: -; j_call: TRBJ2-1; cdr3_aa: CASSLTAGGRMNEQFF; cdr3_nt: TGCGCCAGCAGCTTAACAGCGGGGGGGCGGATGAATGAGCAGTTCTTC
v_call: TRBV3-1/TRBV3-2; d_call: TRBD2; clone_size: -; j_call: TRBJ2-2; cdr3_aa: CASSPGLAGGSYTGELFF; cdr3_nt: TGTGCCAGCAGCCCGGGACTAGCGGGGGGTTCCTACACCGGGGAGCTGTTTTTT
v_call: TRBV19; d_call: TRBD1; clone_size: -; j_call: TRBJ1-2; cdr3_aa: CASSPDRGFYGYTF; cdr3_nt: TGTGCCAGTAGCCCTGACAGGGGTTTTTATGGCTACACCTTC
v_call: TRBV4-2; d_call: TRBD2; clone_size: -; j_call: TRBJ2-2; cdr3_aa: CASSDGLAGGLNTGELFF; cdr3_nt: TGTGCCAGCAGTGATGGACTAGCGGGGGGGTTGAACACCGGGGAGCTGTTTTTT
v_call: TRBV11-2; d_call: -; clone_size: -; j_call: TRBJ2-1; cdr3_aa: CASSQDSYNEQFF; cdr3_nt: TGTGCCAGCAGCCAGGACTCCTACAATGAGCAGTTCTTC
v_call: TRBV5-4; d_call: -; clone_size: -; j_call: TRBJ2-5; cdr3_aa: CASSLGAGDPRETQYF; cdr3_nt: TGTGCCAGCAGCCTAGGGGCAGGGGACCCTCGGGAGACCCAGTACTTC
v_call: TRBV6-5; d_call: TRBD1; clone_size: -; j_call: TRBJ1-1; cdr3_aa: CASKTGETEAFF; cdr3_nt: TGTGCCAGCAAAACAGGGGAGACTGAAGCTTTCTTT
v_call: TRBV7-8; d_call: -; clone_size: -; j_call: TRBJ1-1; cdr3_aa: CASSLGANTEAFF; cdr3_nt: TGTGCCAGCAGCTTAGGGGCCAACACTGAAGCTTTCTTT
v_call: TRBV28; d_call: -; clone_size: once; j_call: TRBJ1-1; cdr3_aa: CASRLKTRGKVNTEAFF; cdr3_nt: TGTGCCAGCAGGCTAAAGACCCGGGGGAAGGTGAACACTGAAGCTTTCTTT
v_call: TRBV6-5; d_call: TRBD1; clone_size: -; j_call: TRBJ2-2; cdr3_aa: CASSQDRAGGELFF; cdr3_nt: TGTGCCAGCTCCCAGGACAGGGCGGGCGGGGAGCTGTTTTTT
v_call: TRBV5-6; d_call: -; clone_size: -; j_call: TRBJ1-1; cdr3_aa: CASSLDSHHTEAFF; cdr3_nt: TGTGCCAGCAGCTTGGACAGTCACCACACTGAAGCTTTCTTT
v_call: TRBV2; d_call: TRBD2; clone_size: -; j_call: TRBJ2-2; cdr3_aa: CASSPGRGSNTGELFF; cdr3_nt: TGTGCCAGCAGCCCCGGGAGGGGGTCGAACACCGGGGAGCTGTTTTTT
v_call: TRBV4-3; d_call: -; clone_size: many; j_call: TRBJ2-3; cdr3_aa: CASSQGIGRDTQYF; cdr3_nt: TGCGCCAGCAGCCAAGGTATCGGTCGGGATACGCAGTATTTT
v_call: TRBV4-1; d_call: -; clone_size: -; j_call: TRBJ1-6; cdr3_aa: CASSQDPGSPLHF; cdr3_nt: TGCGCCAGCAGCCAAGATCCAGGTTCCCCCCTCCACTTT
v_call: TRBV14; d_call: -; clone_size: -; j_call: TRBJ2-3; cdr3_aa: CASSQSGADTQYF; cdr3_nt: TGTGCCAGCAGCCAGTCCGGGGCAGATACGCAGTATTTT
v_call: TRBV27; d_call: TRBD2; clone_size: -; j_call: TRBJ2-5; cdr3_aa: CASSFTGTSSWKTQYF; cdr3_nt: TGTGCCAGCAGTTTCACCGGGACTAGTTCGTGGAAGACCCAGTACTTC
v_call: TRBV7-2; d_call: TRBD1; clone_size: -; j_call: TRBJ1-4; cdr3_aa: CASSRAGQGFEKLFF; cdr3_nt: TGTGCCAGCAGCCGCGCCGGACAGGGGTTTGAAAAACTGTTTTTT
v_call: TRBV5-1; d_call: -; clone_size: -; j_call: TRBJ1-4; cdr3_aa: CASSLNTGTNEKLFF; cdr3_nt: TGCGCCAGCAGCTTGAATACGGGAACTAATGAAAAACTGTTTTTT
v_call: TRBV7-2; d_call: TRBD1; clone_size: -; j_call: TRBJ2-1; cdr3_aa: CASSWDRGEQFF; cdr3_nt: TGTGCCAGCAGCTGGGACAGGGGGGAGCAGTTCTTC
v_call: TRBV21-1; d_call: -; clone_size: -; j_call: TRBJ2-7; cdr3_aa: CASKMGQGTSSYEQYF; cdr3_nt: TGTGCCAGCAAAATGGGACAGGGAACAAGCTCCTACGAGCAGTACTTC
v_call: TRBV5-8; d_call: TRBD1; clone_size: -; j_call: TRBJ1-1; cdr3_aa: CASSSDRQGWNTEAFF; cdr3_nt: TGTGCCAGCAGCTCAGATAGACAGGGATGGAACACTGAAGCTTTCTTT
v_call: TRBV25-1; d_call: TRBD1; clone_size: -; j_call: TRBJ2-6; cdr3_aa: CASRGRTGVSGANVLTF; cdr3_nt: TGTGCCAGCAGGGGTCGGACAGGTGTCTCTGGGGCCAACGTCCTGACTTTC
v_call: TRBV2; d_call: TRBD1; clone_size: -; j_call: TRBJ2-7; cdr3_aa: CASSGTGGPYEQYF; cdr3_nt: TGTGCCAGCAGTGGGACAGGGGGCCCCTACGAGCAGTACTTC
v_call: TRBV6-6; d_call: TRBD1; clone_size: -; j_call: TRBJ2-2; cdr3_aa: CASSRWGIGQGNTGELFF; cdr3_nt: TGTGCCAGCAGTCGCTGGGGAATAGGACAGGGCAACACCGGGGAGCTGTTTTTT
v_call: TRBV5-1; d_call: -; clone_size: -; j_call: TRBJ1-4; cdr3_aa: CASSLSRGLNEKLFF; cdr3_nt: TGCGCCAGCAGCTTGTCGCGGGGGCTTAATGAAAAACTGTTTTTT
v_call: TRBV19; d_call: -; clone_size: -; j_call: TRBJ2-7; cdr3_aa: CASSIPTHYEQYF; cdr3_nt: TGTGCCAGTAGTATCCCCACTCACTACGAGCAGTACTTC
v_call: TRBV24-1; d_call: -; clone_size: -; j_call: TRBJ2-2; cdr3_aa: CATSGAVGELFF; cdr3_nt: TGTGCCACCTCAGGGGCGGTTGGGGAGCTGTTTTTT
v_call: TRBV5-4; d_call: -; clone_size: -; j_call: TRBJ2-3; cdr3_aa: CASSLSLADTQYF; cdr3_nt: TGTGCCAGCAGCTTGTCGTTAGCAGATACGCAGTATTTT
v_call: TRBV27; d_call: -; clone_size: -; j_call: TRBJ1-1; cdr3_aa: CASSKREGEAFF; cdr3_nt: TGTGCCAGCAGTAAACGAGAGGGTGAAGCTTTCTTT
v_call: TRBV2; d_call: TRBD1; clone_size: few; j_call: TRBJ2-7; cdr3_aa: CASTDTGTGEVGQYF; cdr3_nt: TGTGCCAGCACGGATACCGGGACAGGGGAGGTCGGGCAGTACTTC
v_call: TRBV28; d_call: TRBD1; clone_size: -; j_call: TRBJ1-2; cdr3_aa: CASSLRPDRGVGYTF; cdr3_nt: TGTGCCAGCAGTTTACGCCCGGACAGGGGGGTTGGCTACACCTTC
v_call: TRBV6-5; d_call: TRBD1; clone_size: -; j_call: TRBJ1-4; cdr3_aa: CASSYSSGTEEKLFF; cdr3_nt: TGTGCCAGCAGTTACTCGAGTGGGACAGAGGAAAAACTGTTTTTT
v_call: TRBV19; d_call: TRBD1; clone_size: -; j_call: TRBJ1-2; cdr3_aa: CASNPRDRSNYGYTF; cdr3_nt: TGTGCCAGTAACCCCCGGGACAGATCTAACTATGGCTACACCTTC
v_call: TRBV24-1; d_call: TRBD2; clone_size: -; j_call: TRBJ2-5; cdr3_aa: CATSGRGGQETQYF; cdr3_nt: TGTGCCACCAGTGGGCGGGGGGGGCAAGAGACCCAGTACTTC
v_call: TRBV9; d_call: TRBD2; clone_size: -; j_call: TRBJ2-7; cdr3_aa: CASSLSGGAFHEQYF; cdr3_nt: TGTGCCAGCAGCCTTAGCGGGGGGGCTTTCCACGAGCAGTACTTC
v_call: TRBV6-1; d_call: -; clone_size: -; j_call: TRBJ1-1; cdr3_aa: CASSEVASAEQNTEAFF; cdr3_nt: TGTGCCAGCAGTGAGGTAGCGTCGGCAGAACAGAACACTGAAGCTTTCTTT
v_call: TRBV11-2; d_call: -; clone_size: -; j_call: TRBJ2-3; cdr3_aa: CASSLTVLTDTQYF; cdr3_nt: TGTGCCAGCAGCTTAACGGTTCTCACAGATACGCAGTATTTT
v_call: TRBV6-5; d_call: -; clone_size: -; j_call: TRBJ2-2; cdr3_aa: CASKGQRITGELFF; cdr3_nt: TGTGCCAGCAAGGGGCAAAGAATCACCGGGGAGCTGTTTTTT
v_call: TRBV7-8; d_call: TRBD2; clone_size: -; j_call: TRBJ2-3; cdr3_aa: CASSPLAGSTDTQYF; cdr3_nt: TGTGCCAGCAGCCCCCTAGCGGGTAGCACAGATACGCAGTATTTT
v_call: TRBV12-5; d_call: -; clone_size: -; j_call: TRBJ2-6; cdr3_aa: CASGLGTGRDPSGANVLTF; cdr3_nt: TGTGCTAGTGGTTTGGGGACAGGGAGGGATCCCTCTGGGGCCAACGTCCTGACTTTC
v_call: TRBV18; d_call: -; clone_size: -; j_call: TRBJ2-7; cdr3_aa: CASSPNRGSYEQYF; cdr3_nt: TGTGCCAGCTCACCAAATCGCGGCTCCTACGAGCAGTACTTC
v_call: TRBV6-5; d_call: -; clone_size: -; j_call: TRBJ1-4; cdr3_aa: CASRGRSPNEKLFF; cdr3_nt: TGTGCCAGCAGGGGGCGCAGCCCTAATGAAAAACTGTTTTTT
v_call: TRBV18; d_call: TRBD2; clone_size: -; j_call: TRBJ2-1; cdr3_aa: CASSPLRGGGYSEQFF; cdr3_nt: TGTGCCAGCTCACCATTACGGGGGGGCGGATACAGCGAGCAGTTCTTC